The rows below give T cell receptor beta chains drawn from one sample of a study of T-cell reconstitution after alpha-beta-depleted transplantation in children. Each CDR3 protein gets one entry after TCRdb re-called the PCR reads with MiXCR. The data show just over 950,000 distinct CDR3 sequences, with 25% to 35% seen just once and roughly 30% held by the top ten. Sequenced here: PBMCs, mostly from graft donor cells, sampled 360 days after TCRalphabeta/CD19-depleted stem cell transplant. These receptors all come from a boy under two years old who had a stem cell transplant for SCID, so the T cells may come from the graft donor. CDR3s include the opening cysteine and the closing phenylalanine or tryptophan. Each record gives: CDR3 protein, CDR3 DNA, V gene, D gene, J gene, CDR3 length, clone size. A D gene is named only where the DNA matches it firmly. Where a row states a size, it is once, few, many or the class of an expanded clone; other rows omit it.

CDR3aa: CASSFRAGSNQPQHF
CDR3nt: TGTGCCAGCAGTTTTCGCGCGGGTAGCAATCAGCCCCAGCATTTT
v_gene: TRBV12-3/TRBV12-4
d_gene: .
j_gene: TRBJ1-5
len: 15
abundance: .

CDR3aa: CASSQDRVFTDTQYF
CDR3nt: TGTGCCAGCAGCCAGGACAGGGTTTTCACAGATACGCAGTATTTT
v_gene: TRBV7-2
d_gene: TRBD1
j_gene: TRBJ2-3
len: 15
abundance: .

CDR3aa: CASSPDSGGVYNEQFF
CDR3nt: TGTGCCAGCAGCCCGGATAGCGGGGGGGTCTACAATGAGCAGTTCTTC
v_gene: TRBV11-2
d_gene: TRBD2
j_gene: TRBJ2-1
len: 16
abundance: few

CDR3aa: CASSQWQAGANVLTF
CDR3nt: TGTGCCAGCAGCCAATGGCAGGCTGGGGCCAACGTCCTGACTTTC
v_gene: TRBV3-1
d_gene: .
j_gene: TRBJ2-6
len: 15
abundance: .

CDR3aa: CASSFGGTWRQETQYF
CDR3nt: TGTGCCAGCAGTTTCGGGGGGACATGGAGGCAAGAGACCCAGTACTTC
v_gene: TRBV12-3/TRBV12-4
d_gene: .
j_gene: TRBJ2-5
len: 16
abundance: .

CDR3aa: CASSRTGGDQPQHF
CDR3nt: TGTGCCAGCAGTCGGACAGGGGGCGATCAGCCCCAGCATTTT
v_gene: TRBV6-1
d_gene: TRBD1
j_gene: TRBJ1-5
len: 14
abundance: few

CDR3aa: CASRRQWARKGQETQYF
CDR3nt: TGTGCCAGCAGGCGACAGTGGGCTAGGAAAGGGCAAGAGACCCAGTACTTC
v_gene: TRBV2
d_gene: .
j_gene: TRBJ2-5
len: 17
abundance: .

CDR3aa: CASSWGDGDRAVTEAFF
CDR3nt: TGCGCCAGCAGCTGGGGGGACGGGGACAGGGCGGTCACTGAAGCTTTCTTT
v_gene: TRBV5-1
d_gene: TRBD1
j_gene: TRBJ1-1
len: 17
abundance: .

CDR3aa: CASSGRPIGTGKTTGELFF
CDR3nt: TGCGCCAGCAGCGGGCGCCCTATTGGGACAGGGAAAACCACCGGGGAGCTGTTTTTT
v_gene: TRBV5-1
d_gene: TRBD1
j_gene: TRBJ2-2
len: 19
abundance: .

CDR3aa: CASSFLGLAGGSEGNEQFF
CDR3nt: TGTGCCAGCAGTTTTTTGGGACTAGCGGGGGGTTCCGAAGGCAATGAGCAGTTCTTC
v_gene: TRBV28
d_gene: TRBD2
j_gene: TRBJ2-1
len: 19
abundance: many

CDR3aa: CASSLFWPQETQYF
CDR3nt: TGTGCCAGCAGCTTGTTTTGGCCACAAGAGACCCAGTACTTC
v_gene: TRBV5-6
d_gene: .
j_gene: TRBJ2-5
len: 14
abundance: .

CDR3aa: CSAGGGRRFVAQYF
CDR3nt: TGCAGTGCTGGGGGGGGGAGACGTTTTGTCGCGCAGTATTTT
v_gene: TRBV20-1
d_gene: TRBD2
j_gene: TRBJ2-3
len: 14
abundance: .

CDR3aa: CAISDSGGGSYEQYF
CDR3nt: TGTGCCATCAGTGATAGCGGGGGCGGTTCCTACGAGCAGTACTTC
v_gene: TRBV10-3
d_gene: TRBD2
j_gene: TRBJ2-7
len: 15
abundance: few

CDR3aa: CASSQDASGGEKLFF
CDR3nt: TGCGCCAGCAGCCAAGATGCCAGTGGAGGTGAAAAACTGTTTTTT
v_gene: TRBV4-3
d_gene: .
j_gene: TRBJ1-4
len: 15
abundance: .

CDR3aa: CASSQAGLEGLSYNEQFF
CDR3nt: TGTGCCAGCAGCCAGGCAGGGTTGGAGGGGCTGTCCTACAATGAGCAGTTCTTC
v_gene: TRBV3-1
d_gene: .
j_gene: TRBJ2-1
len: 18
abundance: few

CDR3aa: CASSRGGGRSYNEQFF
CDR3nt: TGCGCCAGCAGCCGGGGCGGGGGCCGCTCCTACAATGAGCAGTTCTTC
v_gene: TRBV4-3
d_gene: .
j_gene: TRBJ2-1
len: 16
abundance: .

CDR3aa: CNVRGRSLQNTEAFF
CDR3nt: TGCAATGTTCGGGGCAGAAGCCTCCAGAACACTGAAGCTTTCTTT
v_gene: TRBV20-1
d_gene: .
j_gene: TRBJ1-1
len: 15
abundance: .